This TCR beta chain was identified in a study of blood T cells in healthy people across ages. The study's findings and limits: Diversity was higher, and naive CD4+ cells more numerous, in long-lived donors than in aged donors.

V lost 3 bases and J lost 4; bases outside the gene matches: 7. The CDR3 has 16 amino acids. Each individual donor underwent a draw of roughly 10 milliliters of peripheral blood. Worth noting for this clonotype: Its matching antigen is unknown.

A sample-barcoded 5' primer and a J-beta primer mix were used in a second PCR of about 7 to 12 cycles. Via MiXCR, TCRdb re-called the 5' RACE reads, giving one row per CDR3 protein. The sample records about 1,400,000 distinct CDR3 sequences, almost 60% being singletons. The specimen was blood. The sequence was collected from a man younger than 30 in good health. The chain uses TRBV12-3 or TRBV12-4 and TRBJ2-3; 10 nucleotides agree with TRBD2. CDR3 sequence: CASSFSLAGVADTQYF. The DNA of the CDR3 is TGTGCCAGCAGTTTTTCTCTAGCGGGAGTTGCAGATACGCAGTATTTT.